This T cell receptor beta chain was profiled in a study of T cells in Graves' hyperthyroidism and ophthalmopathy. TCR beta CDR3 region amplification was performed from RNA transcripts. First-round RT-PCR of the TCR CDR3 relied on the HTBI primer set. TCRdb reprocessed the multiplex PCR reads via MiXCR and lists one record per CDR3 protein. The repertoire holds approximately 690,000 distinct CDR3 sequences, with around 20% as singletons. This CDR3 is 17 amino acids long. After removal of 6 bases from V and 5 bases from J, the junction contained 14 bases not matched to a gene. Looked up from germline, CDR1 is SGHTA and CDR2 is FQGNSA.

The J gene is TRBJ2-5, the V gene TRBV7-2; 11 nucleotides agree with TRBD2. The receptor was derived from a man aged 25 to 45 with Graves' ophthalmopathy. The specimen was blood. The CDR3 loop reads CASRRNFGTSGTETQYF. In DNA form, the CDR3 reads TGTGCCAGCAGACGCAACTTTGGGACTAGCGGAACGGAGACCCAGTACTTC.